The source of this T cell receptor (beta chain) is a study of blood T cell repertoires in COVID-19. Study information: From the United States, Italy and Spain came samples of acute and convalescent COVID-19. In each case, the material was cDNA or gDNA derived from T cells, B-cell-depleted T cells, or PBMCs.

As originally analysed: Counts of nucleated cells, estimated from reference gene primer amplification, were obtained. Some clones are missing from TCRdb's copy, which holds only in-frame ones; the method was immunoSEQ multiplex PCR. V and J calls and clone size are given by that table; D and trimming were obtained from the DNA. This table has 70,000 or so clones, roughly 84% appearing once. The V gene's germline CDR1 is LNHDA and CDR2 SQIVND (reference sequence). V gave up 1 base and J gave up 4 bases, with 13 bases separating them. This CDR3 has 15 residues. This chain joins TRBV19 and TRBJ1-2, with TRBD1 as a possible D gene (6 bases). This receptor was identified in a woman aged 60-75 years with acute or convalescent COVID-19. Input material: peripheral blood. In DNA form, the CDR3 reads TGTGCCAGTAGTATAGGTCCAGGGGAGATCTATGGCTACACCTTC. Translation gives CASSIGPGEIYGYTF.